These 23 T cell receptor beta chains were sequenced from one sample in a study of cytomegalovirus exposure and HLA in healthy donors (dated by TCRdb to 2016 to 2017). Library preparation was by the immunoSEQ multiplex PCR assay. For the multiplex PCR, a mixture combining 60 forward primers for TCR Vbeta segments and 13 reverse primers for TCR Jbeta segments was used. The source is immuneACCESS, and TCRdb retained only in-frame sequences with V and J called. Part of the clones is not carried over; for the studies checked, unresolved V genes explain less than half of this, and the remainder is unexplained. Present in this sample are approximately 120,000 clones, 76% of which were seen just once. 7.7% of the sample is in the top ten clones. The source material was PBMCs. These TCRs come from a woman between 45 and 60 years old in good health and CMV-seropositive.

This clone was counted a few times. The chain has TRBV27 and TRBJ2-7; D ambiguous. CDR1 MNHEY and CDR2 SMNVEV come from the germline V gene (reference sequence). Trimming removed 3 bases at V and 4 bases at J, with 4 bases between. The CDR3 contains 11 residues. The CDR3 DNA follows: TGTGCCAGCAGTTTCAGGTACGAGCAGTACTTC. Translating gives CASSFRYEQYF.

In DNA, the CDR3 is TGCGCCACCTATAGGAATGGGGGGGCGAGCAATCAGCCCCAGCATTTT. This translates into CATYRNGGASNQPQHF. The chain links TRBV4-3 to TRBJ1-5; possible D gene TRBD1, 6 bases. The V and J ends lost 10 bases and 1 base respectively, with 20 bases between them. CDR1 is LGHNA and CDR2 is YSLEER in the germline V gene. The CDR3 is 16 residues long.

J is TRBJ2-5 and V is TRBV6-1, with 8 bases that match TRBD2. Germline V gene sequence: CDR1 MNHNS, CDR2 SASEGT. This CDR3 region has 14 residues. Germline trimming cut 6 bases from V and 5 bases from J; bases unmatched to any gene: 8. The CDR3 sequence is CASRSGRAAETQYF. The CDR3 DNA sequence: TGTGCCAGCAGGTCCGGGAGGGCGGCTGAGACCCAGTACTTC.

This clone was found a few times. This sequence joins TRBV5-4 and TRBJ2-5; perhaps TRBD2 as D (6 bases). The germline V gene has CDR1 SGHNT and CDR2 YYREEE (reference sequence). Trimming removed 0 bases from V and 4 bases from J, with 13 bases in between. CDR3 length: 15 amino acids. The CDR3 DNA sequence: TGTGCCAGCAGCTTGGAAGTGACTAGAGGAGAGACCCAGTACTTC. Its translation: CASSLEVTRGETQYF. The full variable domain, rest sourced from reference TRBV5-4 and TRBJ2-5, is ETGVTQSPTHLIKTRGQQVTLRCSSQSGHNTVSWYQQALGQGPQFIFQYYREEENGRGNFPPRFSGLQFPNYSSELNVNALELDDSALYLCASSLEVTRGETQYFGPGTRLLVL.

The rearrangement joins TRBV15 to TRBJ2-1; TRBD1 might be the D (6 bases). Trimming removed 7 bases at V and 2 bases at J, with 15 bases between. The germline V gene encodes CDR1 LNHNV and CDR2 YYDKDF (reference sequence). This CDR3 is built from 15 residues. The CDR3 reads CATTSSGDTYNEQFF. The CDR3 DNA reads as TGTGCCACCACCTCATCCGGGGACACCTACAATGAGCAGTTCTTC.

The CDR3 protein is CASSLASGQLHNEQFF. The CDR3 DNA is TGTGCCAGCAGCTTGGCGTCAGGACAGCTCCACAATGAGCAGTTCTTC. The gene calls are TRBV5-4 and TRBJ2-1, with D possibly TRBD1 on 6 matching bases. Trimming took 0 bases from V and 5 from J, leaving 15 bases between them. The CDR3 has 16 amino acids. Germline assignment: CDR1 SGHNT and CDR2 YYREEE (reference sequence). The full variable domain, completed using reference TRBV5-4 and TRBJ2-1, is ETGVTQSPTHLIKTRGQQVTLRCSSQSGHNTVSWYQQALGQGPQFIFQYYREEENGRGNFPPRFSGLQFPNYSSELNVNALELDDSALYLCASSLASGQLHNEQFFGPGTRLTVL.

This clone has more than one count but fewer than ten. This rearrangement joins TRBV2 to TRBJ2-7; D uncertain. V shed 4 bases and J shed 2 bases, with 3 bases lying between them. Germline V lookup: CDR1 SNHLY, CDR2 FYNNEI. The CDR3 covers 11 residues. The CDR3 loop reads CASSATYEQYF. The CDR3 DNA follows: TGTGCCAGCAGTGCCACCTACGAGCAGTACTTC.

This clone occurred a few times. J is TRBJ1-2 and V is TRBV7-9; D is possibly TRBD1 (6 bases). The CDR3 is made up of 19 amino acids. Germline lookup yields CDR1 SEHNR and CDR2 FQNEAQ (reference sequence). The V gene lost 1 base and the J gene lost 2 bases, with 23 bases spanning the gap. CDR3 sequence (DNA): TGTGCCAGCAGCTTAGGGGGCGGGGGGCAGGTGGCCCTCAACTATGGCTACACCTTC. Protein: CASSLGGGGQVALNYGYTF.

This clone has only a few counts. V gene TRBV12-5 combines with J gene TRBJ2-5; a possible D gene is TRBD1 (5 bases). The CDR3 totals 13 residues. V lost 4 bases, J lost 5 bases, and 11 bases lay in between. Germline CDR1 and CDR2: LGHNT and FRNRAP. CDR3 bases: TGTGCTAGTGGTTCAGGGATTGGCGAGACCCAGTACTTC. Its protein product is CASGSGIGETQYF.

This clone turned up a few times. The CDR3 region is CASSSLTGTKNIQYF. The CDR3 nucleotides read TGTGCCAGCAGCTCCTTGACAGGGACCAAAAACATTCAGTACTTC. The chain recombines TRBV11-2 with TRBJ2-4, with 7 bases aligning to TRBD1. The germline V gene encodes CDR1 SGHAT and CDR2 FQNNGV. J lost 2 bases, V lost 4 bases, and 5 bases had no gene match. The CDR3 loop spans 15 amino acids.

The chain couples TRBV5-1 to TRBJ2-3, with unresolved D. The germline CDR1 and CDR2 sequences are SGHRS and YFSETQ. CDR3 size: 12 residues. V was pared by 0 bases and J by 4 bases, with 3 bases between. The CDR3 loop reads CASSLAADTQYF. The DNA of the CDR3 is TGCGCCAGCAGCTTGGCGGCAGATACGCAGTATTTT.

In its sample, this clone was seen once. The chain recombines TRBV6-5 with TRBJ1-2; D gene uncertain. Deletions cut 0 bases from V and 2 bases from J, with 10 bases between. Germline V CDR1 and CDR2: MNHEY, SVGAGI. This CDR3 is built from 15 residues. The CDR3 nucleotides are TGTGCCAGCAGTTACTCGAGAACTTTAAACTATGGCTACACCTTC. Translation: CASSYSRTLNYGYTF.

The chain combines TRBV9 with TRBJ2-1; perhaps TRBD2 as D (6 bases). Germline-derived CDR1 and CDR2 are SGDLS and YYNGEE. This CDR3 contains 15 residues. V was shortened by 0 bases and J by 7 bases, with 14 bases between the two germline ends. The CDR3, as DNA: TGTGCCAGCAGCGTAGTGCGGGACTTTACGAATGAGCAGTTCTTC. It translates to CASSVVRDFTNEQFF.

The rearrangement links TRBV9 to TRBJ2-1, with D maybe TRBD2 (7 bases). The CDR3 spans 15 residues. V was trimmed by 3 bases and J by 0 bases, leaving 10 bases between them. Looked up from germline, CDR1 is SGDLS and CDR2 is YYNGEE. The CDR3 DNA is TGTGCCAGCAGCGCCCGGGGGGCCTCCTACAATGAGCAGTTCTTC. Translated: CASSARGASYNEQFF.

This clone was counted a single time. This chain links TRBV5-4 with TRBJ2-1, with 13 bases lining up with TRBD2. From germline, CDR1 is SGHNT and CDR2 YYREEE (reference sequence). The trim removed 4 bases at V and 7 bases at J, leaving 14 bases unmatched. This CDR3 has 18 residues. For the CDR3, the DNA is TGTGCCAGCAGCGCCGGGTCAGATAGGACTAGCGGGAGTAATGAGCAGTTCTTC. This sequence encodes CASSAGSDRTSGSNEQFF. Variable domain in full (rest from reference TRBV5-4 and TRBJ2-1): ETGVTQSPTHLIKTRGQQVTLRCSSQSGHNTVSWYQQALGQGPQFIFQYYREEENGRGNFPPRFSGLQFPNYSSELNVNALELDDSALYLCASSAGSDRTSGSNEQFFGPGTRLTVL.

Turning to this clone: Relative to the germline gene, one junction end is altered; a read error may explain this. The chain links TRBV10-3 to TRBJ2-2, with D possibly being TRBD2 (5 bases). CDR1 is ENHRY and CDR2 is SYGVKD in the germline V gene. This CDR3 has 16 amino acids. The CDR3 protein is CAINPGGPRGTGELSF. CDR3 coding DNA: TGTGCCATCAACCCCGGCGGGCCACGAGGCACCGGGGAGCTGTCTTTT.

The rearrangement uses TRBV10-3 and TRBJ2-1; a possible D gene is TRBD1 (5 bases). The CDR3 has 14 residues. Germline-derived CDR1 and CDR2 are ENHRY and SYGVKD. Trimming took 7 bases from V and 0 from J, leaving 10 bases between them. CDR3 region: CAIMGDSSYNEQFF. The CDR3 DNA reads TGTGCCATCATGGGCGACAGCTCCTACAATGAGCAGTTCTTC.

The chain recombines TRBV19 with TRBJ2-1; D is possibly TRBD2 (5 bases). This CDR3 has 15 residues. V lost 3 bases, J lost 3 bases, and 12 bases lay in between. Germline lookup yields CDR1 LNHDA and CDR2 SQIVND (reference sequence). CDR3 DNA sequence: TGTGCCAGTAGTATGGCAGGAGGAAACTACAATGAGCAGTTCTTC. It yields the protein CASSMAGGNYNEQFF.

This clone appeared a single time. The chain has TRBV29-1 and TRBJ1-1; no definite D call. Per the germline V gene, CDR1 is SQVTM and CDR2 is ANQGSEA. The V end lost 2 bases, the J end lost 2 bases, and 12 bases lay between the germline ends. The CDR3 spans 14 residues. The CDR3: CSVEPGRSNTEAFF. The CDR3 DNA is TGCAGCGTTGAACCCGGCAGGTCCAACACTGAAGCTTTCTTT.

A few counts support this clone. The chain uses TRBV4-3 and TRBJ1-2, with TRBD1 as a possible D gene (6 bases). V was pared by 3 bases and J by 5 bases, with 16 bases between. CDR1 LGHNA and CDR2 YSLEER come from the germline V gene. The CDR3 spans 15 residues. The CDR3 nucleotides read TGCGCCAGCAGCCAGGAAGACACCCAGGGGTATGGCTACACCTTC. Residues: CASSQEDTQGYGYTF.

The CDR3 region is CASSVSGGSGNTIYF. The DNA of the CDR3 is TGTGCCAGCAGCGTATCCGGGGGCTCTGGAAACACCATATATTTT. V usage is TRBV9 and J usage is TRBJ1-3; D is possibly TRBD1 (5 bases). The CDR3 is made up of 15 amino acids. Germline V gene data show CDR1 as SGDLS and CDR2 as YYNGEE. The ends were cut back, 1 base at V and 0 bases at J, with 8 bases in the middle. The variable domain in full, completed from reference TRBV9 and TRBJ1-3, reads DSGVTQTPKHLITATGQRVTLRCSPRSGDLSVYWYQQSLDQGLQFLIQYYNGEERAKGNILERFSAQQFPDLHSELNLSSLELGDSALYFCASSVSGGSGNTIYFGEGSWLTVV.

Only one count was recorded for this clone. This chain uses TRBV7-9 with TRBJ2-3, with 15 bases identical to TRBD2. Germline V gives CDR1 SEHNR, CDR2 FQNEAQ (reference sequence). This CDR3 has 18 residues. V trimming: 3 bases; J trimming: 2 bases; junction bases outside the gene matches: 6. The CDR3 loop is CASSLGLAGGRDTDTQYF. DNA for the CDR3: TGTGCCAGCAGCTTGGGACTAGCGGGGGGTCGAGACACAGATACGCAGTATTTT.

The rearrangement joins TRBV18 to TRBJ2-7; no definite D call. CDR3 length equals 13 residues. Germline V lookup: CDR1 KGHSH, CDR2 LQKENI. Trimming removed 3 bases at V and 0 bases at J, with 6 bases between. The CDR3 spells CASSPPSSYEQYF. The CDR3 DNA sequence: TGTGCCAGCTCACCCCCGAGCTCCTACGAGCAGTACTTC.